This paragraph reports one TCR beta chain. This CDR3 comprises 14 residues. V lost 3 bases, J lost 6 bases, and 13 bases lay in between. Germline CDR1 is SGDLS and CDR2 is YYNGEE. Sequencing used immunoSEQ multiplex PCR; TCRdb keeps in-frame clones, though not all of them. The sample shows approximately 50,000 clones, approximately 93% of them seen only once. The source of this sequence is a man aged 35-49 years with rheumatoid arthritis. The specimen sequenced was PBMCs. The chain employs TRBV9 and TRBJ2-1, with D maybe TRBD1 (8 bases). The CDR3 protein is CASSGQGRGNEQFF. In nucleotides, the CDR3 is TGTGCCAGCAGCGGACAGGGGAGGGGCAATGAGCAGTTCTTC. The complete variable domain, with remaining parts taken from reference TRBV9 and TRBJ2-1, reads DSGVTQTPKHLITATGQRVTLRCSPRSGDLSVYWYQQSLDQGLQFLIQYYNGEERAKGNILERFSAQQFPDLHSELNLSSLELGDSALYFCASSGQGRGNEQFFGPGTRLTVL.